The clone carrying this T cell receptor beta chain was observed many times. As yet, its antigen is unknown. Prior to thyroid surgery, none of the patients had received any treatment. The data were obtained in a study of metastatic and nonmetastatic thyroid tumors. Whole-study results and caveats: It was reportedly found that TCR beta diversity was significantly higher in malignant thyroid tumors than in benign nodules, a difference seen in both blood and tumor samples.

TCRdb reassembled clones from the PCR reads with MiXCR. This sample has about 20,000 clones, with 12% found just once. CDR1 and CDR2 (germline): DFQATT, SNEGSKA (reference sequence). The V end lost 4 bases, the J end lost 4 bases, and 8 bases lay between the germline ends. The CDR3 has 11 residues. The TCR sequence derives from a male donor with papillary thyroid cancer or a benign thyroid nodule (not recorded which). Some clones in this sample may be carry-over from other donors' samples. The source material was blood. This chain uses TRBV20-1 with TRBJ2-7, with no clear D. The CDR3 nucleotides are TGCAGTGCTACCCCCGCGTACGAGCAGTACTTC. Protein sequence: CSATPAYEQYF.